A single T cell receptor (beta chain) is shown here with its context. Its antigen remains unknown. The source of the sample is a study of Ad26.COV2.S vaccination and SARS-CoV-2 variants. General study findings and limits: Substantial breadth was reported for post-vaccination spike-specific CD8+ and CD4+ T cells. Vaccinees showed greater spike-specific TCR breadth than placebo recipients.

The table came from immunoSEQ multiplex PCR; TCRdb's copy has only in-frame clones and leaves some out. Here the sample spans 400,000 to 450,000 clones, roughly 87% being singletons. Germline values: CDR1 LGHNA, CDR2 YNFKEQ. Trimming took off 3 bases at V and 3 bases at J, with 14 bases between the two ends. CDR3 length: 15 residues. This sample's treatment: about 20 received Ad26.COV2.S at low or high dose, single or two shots; roughly five received placebo; per-sample allocation not given. Sampling took place 63 days after the first vaccine or placebo injection. This chain links TRBV4-2 with TRBJ2-5; D perhaps matches TRBD2 (5 bases). The sample was peripheral blood, taken in a trial of Ad26.COV2.S vaccine versus placebo. This TCR was sampled from a person aged 18 to 59 who received the Ad26.COV2.S COVID-19 vaccine or a placebo. In DNA form, the CDR3 reads TGTGCCAGCAGCCACCAAGAGGGCGGAAAAGAGACCCAGTACTTC. Encoded protein: CASSHQEGGKETQYF.